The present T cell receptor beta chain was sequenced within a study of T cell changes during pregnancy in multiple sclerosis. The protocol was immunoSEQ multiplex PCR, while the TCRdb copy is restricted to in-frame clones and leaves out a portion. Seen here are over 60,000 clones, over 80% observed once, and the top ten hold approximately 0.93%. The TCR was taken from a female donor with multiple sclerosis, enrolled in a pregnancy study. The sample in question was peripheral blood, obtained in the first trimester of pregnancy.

DNA for the CDR3: TGTGCCATCCTCAGGGTGGCCGGGGAGCTGTTTTTT. Translating gives CAILRVAGELFF. The V gene is TRBV6-1, the J gene TRBJ2-2; possible D gene TRBD1, 5 bases. The germline V gene has CDR1 MNHNS and CDR2 SASEGT. V was shortened by 10 bases and J by 6 bases, with 12 bases between the two germline ends. The CDR3 is 12 residues long.